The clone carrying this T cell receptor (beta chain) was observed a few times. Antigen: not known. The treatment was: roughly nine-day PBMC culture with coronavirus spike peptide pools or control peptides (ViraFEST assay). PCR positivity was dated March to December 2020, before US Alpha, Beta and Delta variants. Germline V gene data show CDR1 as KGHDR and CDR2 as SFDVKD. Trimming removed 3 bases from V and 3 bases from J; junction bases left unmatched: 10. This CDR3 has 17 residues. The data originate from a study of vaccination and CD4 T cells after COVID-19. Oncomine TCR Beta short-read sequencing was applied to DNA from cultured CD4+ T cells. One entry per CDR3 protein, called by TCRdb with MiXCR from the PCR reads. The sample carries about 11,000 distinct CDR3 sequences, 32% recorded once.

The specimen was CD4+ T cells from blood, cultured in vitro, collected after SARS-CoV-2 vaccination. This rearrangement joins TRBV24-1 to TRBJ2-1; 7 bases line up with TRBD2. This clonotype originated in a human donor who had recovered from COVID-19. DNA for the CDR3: TGTGCCACCAGTGATCCAAAACTAGCGCCAAGCTACAATGAGCAGTTCTTC. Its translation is CATSDPKLAPSYNEQFF.